This T cell receptor beta chain was obtained from a study of blood T cell repertoires in COVID-19. Using immunoSEQ multiplex PCR, the repertoire was profiled, and TCRdb retains in-frame clones only, with some absent. The sample shows 100,000 or so clones, about 76% of them seen only once. The specimen was peripheral blood. The receptor comes from a human donor in a cohort sampled during active COVID-19.

CDR3 DNA: TGTGCCAGCAGTGACAGGGGGGGTCAGCCCCAGCATTTT. It yields the protein CASSDRGGQPQHF. The genes are TRBV6-6 and TRBJ1-5; TRBD1 matches 9 bases. The germline CDR1 and CDR2 sequences are MNHNY and SVGAGI (reference sequence). V shed 5 bases, J shed 6 bases, and the junction held 2 bases outside the gene matches. The CDR3 is made up of 13 amino acids.